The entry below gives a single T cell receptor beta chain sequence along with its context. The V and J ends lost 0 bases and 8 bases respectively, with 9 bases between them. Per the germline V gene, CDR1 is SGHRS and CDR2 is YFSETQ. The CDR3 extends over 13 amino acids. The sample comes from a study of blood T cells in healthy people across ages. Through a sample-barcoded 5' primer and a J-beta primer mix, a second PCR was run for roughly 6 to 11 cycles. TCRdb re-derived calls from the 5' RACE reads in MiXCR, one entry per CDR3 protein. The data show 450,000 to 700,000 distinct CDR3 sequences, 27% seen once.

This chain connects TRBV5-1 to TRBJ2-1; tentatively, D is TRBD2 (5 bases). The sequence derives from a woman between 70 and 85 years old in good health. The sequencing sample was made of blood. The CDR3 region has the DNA TGCGCCAGCAGCTTGGCAGAGGAGGATGAGCAGTTCTTC. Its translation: CASSLAEEDEQFF.